Each of the 32 T cell receptor beta chains below was sequenced from the same sample in a study of vaccination effects on CD4 cells after COVID-19. Antigens for these TCRs are unknown. Using viral peptide pools, the ViraFEST assay grew out antigen-specific CD4+ T cells prior to sequencing. A 10-day culture period preceded the isolation of CD4+ T cells. The participants, recipients of two vaccine doses, got either BNT162b2 or mRNA-1273. Profiled with immunoSEQ multiplex PCR; TCRdb holds only in-frame clones, not every one. Altogether more than 15,000 clones are present, approximately 70% being singletons, with the ten largest covering about 9.9%. This material consisted of CD4+ T cells from PBMCs cultured with SARS-CoV-2 spike peptides, taken after COVID-19 vaccination. The receptors were gathered from a human donor who received a COVID-19 vaccine.

This clone was observed once. The V gene is TRBV27, the J gene TRBJ2-3, with 11 bases lining up with TRBD2. V was pared by 5 bases and J by 9 bases, with 16 bases of the junction left unmatched. Germline loops: CDR1 MNHEY, CDR2 SMNVEV (reference sequence). The length of the CDR3 is 17 residues. CDR3 DNA: TGTGCCAGCAGTGCTATTCGCCTTAGCGGGAGGGCTCGAACGCAGTATTTT. This sequence encodes CASSAIRLSGRARTQYF.

In its sample, this clone was seen once. The V and J genes are TRBV5-8 and TRBJ1-4, with D tentatively TRBD1 (5 bases). The CDR3 has 15 residues. V was cut by 2 bases and J by 5 bases, with 13 bases left in between. Germline V gene data show CDR1 as SGHTS and CDR2 as YDEGEE. The CDR3 bases are TGTGCCAGCAGCTTTGGGGCTCGGATAAATGAAAAACTGTTTTTT. This sequence encodes CASSFGARINEKLFF.

This clone has more than one count but fewer than ten. This sequence joins TRBV2 and TRBJ2-6; 8 nucleotides align to TRBD1. Trimming took 6 bases from V and 0 from J; bases not matched to a gene: 10. From germline, CDR1 is SNHLY and CDR2 FYNNEI. CDR3 length: 18 amino acids. The CDR3 protein is CASRTFRTGSSGANVLTF. CDR3 nucleotide sequence: TGTGCCAGCAGGACCTTTAGGACAGGGTCCTCTGGGGCCAACGTCCTGACTTTC.

The V gene is TRBV4-1, the J gene TRBJ2-1; TRBD2 is a possible D gene (5 bases). V was trimmed by 1 base and J by 8 bases, leaving 12 bases between them. This CDR3 contains 14 residues. Germline values: CDR1 MGHRA, CDR2 YSYEKL. In nucleotides, the CDR3 is TGCGCCAGCAGCCAAGTGACGGGAACCGATGAGCAGTTCTTC. Amino acids: CASSQVTGTDEQFF.

This clone was picked up one time. The chain carries TRBV14 and TRBJ1-1, with D perhaps TRBD1 (6 bases). The CDR3 runs to 15 residues. Germline CDR1 SGHDN, CDR2 FVKESK. With 7 bases removed from V and 4 bases from J, the gap between germline ends came to 19 bases. This chain's CDR3 is CASISRPGAVTEAFF. The DNA of the CDR3 is TGTGCCAGCATCTCTAGACCAGGGGCGGTCACTGAAGCTTTCTTT.

The chain has TRBV13 and TRBJ1-1; 12 positions agree with TRBD1. CDR1 and CDR2 from the germline V gene are PRHDT and FYEKMQ (reference sequence). The CDR3 loop spans 17 amino acids. V gave up 5 bases and J gave up 1 base; unmatched junction bases: 8. The CDR3 is CASSPLVGQGANTEAFF. In DNA, the CDR3 is TGTGCCAGCAGCCCCTTAGTGGGACAGGGGGCGAACACTGAAGCTTTCTTT. Filled out from reference TRBV13 and TRBJ1-1, the complete variable domain reads AAGVIQSPRHLIKEKRETATLKCYPIPRHDTVYWYQQGPGQDPQFLISFYEKMQSDKGSIPDRFSAQQFSDYHSELNMSSLELGDSALYFCASSPLVGQGANTEAFFGQGTRLTVV.

The chain has TRBV18 and TRBJ1-1; D uncertain. The CDR3 has 17 amino acids. The V gene's germline CDR1 is KGHSH and CDR2 LQKENI. V lost 3 bases and J 2 bases, leaving 19 bases between the germline ends. The CDR3 coding sequence is TGTGCCAGCTCACCCCTAAACGGAGGTGGGGTAAACACTGAAGCTTTCTTT. It specifies CASSPLNGGGVNTEAFF.

This clone has only a few counts. The genes are TRBV30 and TRBJ1-2, with D tentatively TRBD1 (5 bases). The V end was cut by 5 bases, the J end by 2 bases, with 9 bases between. The CDR3 is 12 amino acids. Germline V gives CDR1 GTSNPN, CDR2 SVGIG (reference sequence). CDR3 protein: CAWGAGNYGYTF. The DNA for the CDR3 is TGTGCCTGGGGGGCCGGCAACTATGGCTACACCTTC.

This sequence joins TRBV4-1 and TRBJ1-2; no clear D gene. Germline V gene sequence: CDR1 MGHRA, CDR2 YSYEKL. Trimming shortened V by 1 base and J by 0 bases, and 9 bases separated the two germline ends. The CDR3 covers 15 residues. DNA of the CDR3: TGCGCCAGCAGCCAAGCCCTAAGCACTAACTATGGCTACACCTTC. Protein: CASSQALSTNYGYTF.

Notes on this clone: Other DNA sequences in the same sample also yield this CDR3. The chain combines TRBV20-1 with TRBJ2-7, with D possibly being TRBD1 (6 bases). Germline lookup yields CDR1 DFQATT and CDR2 SNEGSKA (reference sequence). The V end lost 5 bases, the J end lost 4 bases, and 9 bases lay between the germline ends. The CDR3 consists of 11 residues. As DNA, the CDR3 is TGCAGTGCTCCCAGGGGTTACGAGCAGTACTTC. This codes for CSAPRGYEQYF.

Written as DNA, the CDR3 is TGTGCCAGCATCCGTGACAGGGGGAACTATGGCTACACCTTC. Translating gives CASIRDRGNYGYTF. The chain recombines TRBV2 with TRBJ1-2; 9 nucleotides line up with TRBD1. The germline CDR1 and CDR2 sequences are SNHLY and FYNNEI. The CDR3 runs 14 residues. Trimming at V came to 7 bases and at J to 2 bases, leaving 5 bases not matched to a gene.

Only one count was recorded for this clone. The genes are TRBV4-3 and TRBJ2-2, with TRBD2 matching over 10 bases. CDR1 and CDR2 from the germline V gene are LGHNA and YSLEER. J lost 7 bases, V lost 4 bases, and 6 bases had no gene match. This CDR3 region has 15 residues. The CDR3 is CASSLHSGGDGELFF. The CDR3 nucleotides read TGCGCCAGCAGCCTCCACAGCGGGGGGGACGGGGAGCTGTTTTTT.

This clone has a handful of counts. The rearrangement uses TRBV25-1 and TRBJ1-6; D possibly corresponds to TRBD1 (5 bases). CDR1 MGHDK and CDR2 SYGVNS come from the germline V gene. The CDR3 is 15 residues long. Deletions cut 0 bases from V and 10 bases from J, with 13 bases between. CDR3 residues: CASSEYNRRSSPLHF. CDR3 DNA sequence: TGTGCCAGCAGTGAATATAACAGGAGGAGCTCACCCCTCCACTTT.

The chain uses TRBV5-8 and TRBJ2-7; 8 bases match TRBD1. In germline, CDR1 is SGHTS, CDR2 YDEGEE. V was pared by 4 bases and J by 9 bases, with 12 bases of the junction left unmatched. The CDR3 is 14 amino acids. CDR3 region: CASSDPGQALGQYF. The CDR3 DNA reads as TGTGCCAGCAGCGATCCGGGACAGGCCCTTGGGCAGTACTTC.

This clone was observed a few times. This chain connects TRBV25-1 to TRBJ2-7; maybe TRBD1 (5 bases). Per the germline V gene, CDR1 is MGHDK and CDR2 is SYGVNS. V shed 8 bases and J shed 5 bases, with 13 bases lying between them. This CDR3 is built from 12 residues. CDR3 residues: CASVRRVNEQYF. CDR3 sequence (DNA): TGTGCCAGCGTACGCAGGGTCAACGAGCAGTACTTC.

The chain combines TRBV29-1 with TRBJ2-3; 9 bases map to TRBD1. The length of the CDR3 is 15 residues. Germline-derived CDR1 and CDR2 are SQVTM and ANQGSEA. Trimming took 3 bases from V and 3 from J; bases not matched to a gene: 7. The CDR3 DNA reads as TGCAGCGTTGATATGAACAGGGGGCTGACAGATACGCAGTATTTT. Translating gives CSVDMNRGLTDTQYF.

This chain connects TRBV7-2 to TRBJ2-7; 11 nucleotides agree with TRBD2. The CDR3 runs to 19 residues. The trim removed 0 bases at V and 5 bases at J, leaving 15 bases unmatched. Germline loops: CDR1 SGHTA, CDR2 FQGNSA. As DNA, the CDR3 is TGTGCCAGCAGCTTAGCGGGGGTGCTAGCGGGAGGCGATCGGGACGAGCAGTACTTC. Protein product: CASSLAGVLAGGDRDEQYF. Full variable domain (rest looked up from reference TRBV7-2 and TRBJ2-7): GAGVSQSPSNKVTEKGKDVELRCDPISGHTALYWYRQSLGQGLEFLIYFQGNSAPDKSGLPSDRFSAERTGGSVSTLTIQRTQQEDSAVYLCASSLAGVLAGGDRDEQYFGPGTRLTVT.

The chain uses TRBV7-8 and TRBJ1-2, with TRBD1 matching over 7 bases. Germline CDR1 and CDR2: SGHVS and FQNEAQ. The CDR3 has 16 amino acids. V gave up 1 base and J gave up 1 base; unmatched junction bases: 6. The CDR3 coding sequence is TGTGCCAGCAGCTTAGGGGAGGGGGCCATTAACTATGGCTACACCTTC. Translated: CASSLGEGAINYGYTF. The full variable domain, with the rest looked up from reference TRBV7-8 and TRBJ1-2, is GAGVSQSPRYKVAKRGQDVALRCDPISGHVSLFWYQQALGQGPEFLTYFQNEAQLDKSGLPSDRFFAERPEGSVSTLKIQRTQQEDSAVYLCASSLGEGAINYGYTFGSGTRLTVV.

The chain employs TRBV19 and TRBJ2-3; D ambiguous. Germline values: CDR1 LNHDA, CDR2 SQIVND (reference sequence). This CDR3 contains 13 residues. Between the trimmed V and J ends, which lost 2 bases and 2 bases, there was a span of 5 bases. CDR3 protein: CASSIPPTDTQYF. The CDR3 DNA reads as TGTGCCAGTAGTATACCGCCCACAGATACGCAGTATTTT.

This chain uses TRBV4-1 with TRBJ2-2; D call uncertain. This CDR3 has 13 residues. Germline V gene data show CDR1 as MGHRA and CDR2 as YSYEKL. Trimming stripped 6 bases from V and 5 bases from J, with 10 bases between. The DNA of the CDR3 is TGCGCCAGCAGTCCCATCCAAACCGGGGAGCTGTTTTTT. As protein: CASSPIQTGELFF.

The chain uses TRBV30 and TRBJ1-2; D is ambiguous. CDR3 length: 14 residues. Trimming took off 1 base at V and 4 bases at J, with 13 bases between the two ends. Germline V gives CDR1 GTSNPN, CDR2 SVGIG (reference sequence). CDR3 region: CAWSEDGKSYGYTF. DNA for the CDR3: TGTGCCTGGAGTGAGGACGGAAAGTCCTATGGCTACACCTTC.

CDR3 sequence (DNA): TGTGCCAGCAGCTTAGCGGGGGAAACAGATACGCAGTATTTT. Translating gives CASSLAGETDTQYF. This sequence joins TRBV11-3 and TRBJ2-3; possibly TRBD2 for D (6 bases). Germline V lookup: CDR1 SGHNT, CDR2 YENEEA. V was trimmed by 1 base and J by 3 bases, leaving 8 bases between them. The CDR3 consists of 14 residues. Supplemented by reference TRBV11-3 and TRBJ2-3, the full variable domain reads EAGVVQSPRYKIIEKKQPVAFWCNPISGHNTLYWYLQNLGQGPELLIRYENEEAVDDSQLPKDRFSAERLKGVDSTLKIQPAELGDSAVYLCASSLAGETDTQYFGPGTRLTVL.

This clone has just a few counts. This sequence joins TRBV6-6 and TRBJ1-3, with D uncertain. The length of the CDR3 is 15 residues. Germline V gives CDR1 MNHNY, CDR2 SVGAGI (reference sequence). V was shortened by 8 bases and J by 0 bases, with 14 bases between the two germline ends. CDR3 sequence: CASSPTRISGNTIYF. DNA for the CDR3: TGTGCCAGCTCGCCCACCAGAATCTCTGGAAACACCATATATTTT.

A single count supports this clone. The chain couples TRBV3-1 (or the pseudogene TRBV3-2) to TRBJ2-2; 8 bases map to TRBD1. The CDR3 is 16 residues long. CDR1 LGHDT and CDR2 YNNKEL come from the germline V gene (reference sequence). Trimming removed 1 base from V and 2 bases from J; junction bases left unmatched: 3. The CDR3 bases are TGTGCCAGCAGCCAAGTGACAGGGGCAAACACCGGGGAGCTGTTTTTT. Its translation is CASSQVTGANTGELFF.

The chain joins TRBV4-1 to TRBJ1-1, with D unresolved. V was clipped by 1 base and J by 0 bases, with 12 bases between them. The CDR3 runs to 16 residues. The germline V gene has CDR1 MGHRA and CDR2 YSYEKL. CDR3 protein: CASSQGGGSMNTEAFF. As DNA, the CDR3 is TGCGCCAGCAGCCAAGGTGGAGGCAGCATGAACACTGAAGCTTTCTTT.

This clone showed up just once. The genes are TRBV4-1 and TRBJ2-5, with no clear D. Trimming shortened V by 0 bases and J by 2 bases, and 7 bases separated the two germline ends. This CDR3 contains 14 residues. Germline CDR1 reads MGHRA; CDR2 reads YSYEKL. CDR3 in amino acids: CASSQDQVQETQYF. The CDR3, as DNA: TGCGCCAGCAGCCAAGATCAGGTTCAAGAGACCCAGTACTTC.

The chain is built from TRBV5-6 and TRBJ2-2; no reliable D call. V lost 4 bases and J lost 3, with 7 bases in between. Germline assignment: CDR1 SGHDT and CDR2 YYEEEE. This CDR3 is 13 amino acids long. The CDR3 DNA is TGTGCCAGCAGCCCAGACCACACCGGGGAGCTGTTTTTT. Its translation: CASSPDHTGELFF.

This chain links TRBV6-1 with TRBJ1-2; the D gene is possibly TRBD1 (5 bases). This CDR3 spans 16 amino acids. Trimming stripped 2 bases from V and 4 bases from J, with 17 bases between. The germline CDR1 and CDR2 sequences are MNHNS and SASEGT. The CDR3 protein is CASSENGQVGIYGYTF. DNA for the CDR3: TGTGCCAGCAGTGAAAATGGACAAGTTGGGATCTATGGCTACACCTTC.

Worth noting for this clone: The junction shows a germline mismatch at one end, possibly a read error. The rearrangement links TRBV7-7 to TRBJ2-5; 10 nucleotides align to TRBD2. Germline V gene lookup returns CDR1 SSHAT and CDR2 FNYEAQ (reference sequence). CDR3 size: 16 residues. The CDR3, as DNA: TGTGCTAGCAGCAGCGGGAGGGCGGTCGGGGGGGAGACCCAGTACTTC. Encoded protein: CASSSGRAVGGETQYF.

V gene TRBV29-1 combines with J gene TRBJ2-1; the D gene could be TRBD1 or TRBD2 (6 bases each). CDR1 and CDR2 (germline): SQVTM, ANQGSEA. This CDR3 has 13 residues. V was cut by 2 bases and J by 7 bases, with 12 bases left in between. Written as DNA, the CDR3 is TGCAGCGTTGAAAACCGGGGGCTGAATGAGCAGTTCTTC. Encoded protein: CSVENRGLNEQFF.

CDR3 bases: TGTGCCAGCAGCTTAACCCAACAGGGGGGGAATTCACCCCTCCACTTT. Protein: CASSLTQQGGNSPLHF. The V gene is TRBV7-9, the J gene TRBJ1-6; TRBD1 agrees at 8 bases. The V and J ends lost 2 bases and 7 bases, in that order; junction bases with no gene match: 7. CDR1 and CDR2 (germline): SEHNR, FQNEAQ (reference sequence). The CDR3 runs 16 residues.

The V call is TRBV20-1, the J call TRBJ1-5; 10 bases agree with TRBD1. J lost 2 bases, V lost 3 bases, and 10 bases had no gene match. Germline V gene sequence: CDR1 DFQATT, CDR2 SNEGSKA (reference sequence). CDR3 length equals 17 residues. The CDR3 protein is CSASSPPGTGGNQPQHF. In DNA, the CDR3 is TGCAGTGCTAGTAGTCCCCCAGGGACAGGGGGCAATCAGCCCCAGCATTTT.